This TCR beta chain was obtained from a study of blood T cell repertoires in COVID-19. About the research overall: Donors in the United States, Italy and Spain gave samples during acute or convalescent COVID-19.

While infection was still active, Seattle patients were enrolled and then followed longitudinally. Authors' data handling: It was from reference gene primer amplification that nucleated cell counts were estimated. Assay: immunoSEQ multiplex PCR; the TCRdb copy retains only in-frame clones and omits some. The V and J calls and clone size were taken over from that table, and D and trimming were inferred from the DNA. Counted here are 200,000 to 300,000 clones, 75% to 95% occurring once; the ten biggest clones make up roughly 2.7%. This TCR was recovered from a person between 18 and 30 years old with COVID-19, enrolled during active disease. Sequencing input: peripheral blood.

CDR3 nucleotide sequence: TGCAGCGTTGACGGGGGTTGGGGGATGAACACTGAAGCTTTCTTT. Translation gives CSVDGGWGMNTEAFF. The rearrangement links TRBV29-1 to TRBJ1-1; D is possibly TRBD1 (5 bases). From germline, CDR1 is SQVTM and CDR2 ANQGSEA. V dropped 3 bases and J dropped 0 bases, with 14 bases sitting between them. This CDR3 is built from 15 residues.